This TCR beta chain was captured in a study of HIV-infected patients and healthy controls. No cell fractionation was done, so the repertoire covers all unsorted peripheral blood T cells. cDNA was made from roughly 470 ng RNA using alpha and beta constant primers. Using multiplexing indices, alpha and beta chain libraries were generated apart by chain-specific third strand synthesis. TCRdb redid the calling of the 5' RACE reads with MiXCR, one entry per CDR3 protein. The sample lists 8,100 or so distinct CDR3 sequences, about a tenth seen once, with 15% to 20% in the top ten. This clonotype was detected a few times. Its antigen remains unidentified. Study-wide findings and caveats: Compared with untreated HIV+ repertoires, healthy controls showed roughly threefold more distinct CDR3s and higher Shannon diversity. Healthy controls carried many MAIT alpha-chain CDR3s, while HIV+ repertoires had few.

The CDR3 runs 14 residues. V shed 0 bases and J shed 8 bases, with 12 bases lying between them. Per germline, CDR1 SGDLS and CDR2 YYNGEE. This TCR came from an adult with HIV infection. This chain uses TRBV9 with TRBJ2-1; D might be TRBD1 (5 bases). The specimen comprised blood, sampled before antiretroviral therapy. Written as DNA, the CDR3 is TGTGCCAGCAGCGTAGGTGGCATAGGGGATGAGCAGTTCTTC. Its translation: CASSVGGIGDEQFF.